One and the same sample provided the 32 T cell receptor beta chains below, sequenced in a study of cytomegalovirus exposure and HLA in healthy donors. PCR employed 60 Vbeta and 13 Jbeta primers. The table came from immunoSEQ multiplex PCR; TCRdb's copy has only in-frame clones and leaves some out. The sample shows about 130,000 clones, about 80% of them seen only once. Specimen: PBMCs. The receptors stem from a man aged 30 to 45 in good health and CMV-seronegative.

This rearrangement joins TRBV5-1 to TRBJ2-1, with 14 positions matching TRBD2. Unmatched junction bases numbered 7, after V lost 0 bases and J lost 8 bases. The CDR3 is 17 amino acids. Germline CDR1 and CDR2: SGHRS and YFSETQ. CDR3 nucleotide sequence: TGCGCCAGCAGCTTGGTGACTAGCGGGAGGGCCTGGGATGAGCAGTTCTTC. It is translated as CASSLVTSGRAWDEQFF.

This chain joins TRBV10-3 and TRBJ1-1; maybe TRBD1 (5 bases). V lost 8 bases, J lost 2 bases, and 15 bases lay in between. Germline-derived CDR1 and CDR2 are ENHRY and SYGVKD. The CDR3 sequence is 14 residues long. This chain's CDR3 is CAILKDSTNTEAFF. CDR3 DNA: TGTGCCATCCTAAAAGACAGTACAAACACTGAAGCTTTCTTT.

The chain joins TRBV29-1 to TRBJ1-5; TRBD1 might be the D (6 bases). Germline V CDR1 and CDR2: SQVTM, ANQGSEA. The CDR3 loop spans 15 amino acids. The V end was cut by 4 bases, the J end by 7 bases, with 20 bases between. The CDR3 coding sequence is TGCAGCGTTGCCTCAAACAGGGATCCGCGGCAGCCCCAGCATTTT. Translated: CSVASNRDPRQPQHF.

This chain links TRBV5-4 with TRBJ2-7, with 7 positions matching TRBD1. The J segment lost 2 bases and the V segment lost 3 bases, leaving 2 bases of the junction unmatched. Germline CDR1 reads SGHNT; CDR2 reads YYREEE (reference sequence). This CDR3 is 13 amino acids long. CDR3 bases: TGTGCCAGCAGCTCAGGGGGTACCTACGAGCAGTACTTC. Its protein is CASSSGGTYEQYF. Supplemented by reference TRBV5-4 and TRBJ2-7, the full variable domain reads ETGVTQSPTHLIKTRGQQVTLRCSSQSGHNTVSWYQQALGQGPQFIFQYYREEENGRGNFPPRFSGLQFPNYSSELNVNALELDDSALYLCASSSGGTYEQYFGPGTRLTVT.

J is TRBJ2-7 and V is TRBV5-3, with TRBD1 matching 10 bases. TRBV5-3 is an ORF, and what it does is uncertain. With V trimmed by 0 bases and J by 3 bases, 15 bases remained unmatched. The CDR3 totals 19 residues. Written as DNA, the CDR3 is TGTGCCAGAAGCTTGGAGCCCGGGACAGGGGTCCCCAACCTCTACGAGCAGTACTTC. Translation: CARSLEPGTGVPNLYEQYF.

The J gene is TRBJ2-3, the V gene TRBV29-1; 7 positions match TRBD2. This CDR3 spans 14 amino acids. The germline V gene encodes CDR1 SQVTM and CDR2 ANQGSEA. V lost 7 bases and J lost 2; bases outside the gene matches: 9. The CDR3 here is CSAPAGLVTDTQYF. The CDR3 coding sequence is TGCAGCGCCCCAGCCGGACTAGTCACAGATACGCAGTATTTT.

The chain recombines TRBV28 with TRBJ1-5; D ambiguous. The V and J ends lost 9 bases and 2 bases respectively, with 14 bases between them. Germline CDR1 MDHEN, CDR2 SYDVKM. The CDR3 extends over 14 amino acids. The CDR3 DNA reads TGTGCCAGTACCGACGAGGTGGGCAATCAGCCCCAGCATTTT. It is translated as CASTDEVGNQPQHF.

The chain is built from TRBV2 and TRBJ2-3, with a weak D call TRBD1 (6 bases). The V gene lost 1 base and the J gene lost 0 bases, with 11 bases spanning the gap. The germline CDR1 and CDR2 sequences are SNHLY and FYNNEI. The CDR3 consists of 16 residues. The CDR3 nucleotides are TGTGCCAGCAGTGAAGGAAATAGGGGGAGCACAGATACGCAGTATTTT. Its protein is CASSEGNRGSTDTQYF.

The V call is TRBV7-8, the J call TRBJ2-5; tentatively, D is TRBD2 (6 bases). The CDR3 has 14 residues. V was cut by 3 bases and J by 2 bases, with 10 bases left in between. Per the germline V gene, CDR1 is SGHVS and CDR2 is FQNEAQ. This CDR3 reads CASSLGLRQETQYF. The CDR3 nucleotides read TGTGCCAGCAGCTTGGGACTCCGACAAGAGACCCAGTACTTC.

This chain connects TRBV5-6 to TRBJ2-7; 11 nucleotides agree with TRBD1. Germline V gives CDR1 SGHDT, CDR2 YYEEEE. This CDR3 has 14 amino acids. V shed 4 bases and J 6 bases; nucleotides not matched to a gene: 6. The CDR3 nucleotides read TGTGCCAGCAGCCCGGGACAGGGGGTGTCCGAGCAGTACTTC. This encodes CASSPGQGVSEQYF.

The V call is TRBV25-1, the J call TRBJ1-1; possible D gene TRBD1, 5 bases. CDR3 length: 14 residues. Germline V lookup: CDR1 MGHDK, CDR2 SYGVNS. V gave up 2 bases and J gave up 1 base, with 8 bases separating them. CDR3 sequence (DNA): TGTGCCAGCAGTGAACTGACAGAGAACACTGAAGCTTTCTTT. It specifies CASSELTENTEAFF.

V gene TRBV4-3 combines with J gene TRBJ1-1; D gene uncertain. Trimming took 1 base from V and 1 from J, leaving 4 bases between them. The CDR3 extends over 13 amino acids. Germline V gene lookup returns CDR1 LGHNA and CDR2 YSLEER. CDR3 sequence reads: CASSQVWNTEAFF. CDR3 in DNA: TGCGCCAGCAGCCAAGTCTGGAACACTGAAGCTTTCTTT.

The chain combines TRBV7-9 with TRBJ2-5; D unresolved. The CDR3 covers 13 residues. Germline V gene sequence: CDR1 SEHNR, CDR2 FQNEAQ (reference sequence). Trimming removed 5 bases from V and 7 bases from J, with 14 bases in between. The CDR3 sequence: CASSPPLWRTQYF. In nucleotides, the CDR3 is TGTGCCAGCAGCCCCCCACTATGGAGGACCCAGTACTTC.

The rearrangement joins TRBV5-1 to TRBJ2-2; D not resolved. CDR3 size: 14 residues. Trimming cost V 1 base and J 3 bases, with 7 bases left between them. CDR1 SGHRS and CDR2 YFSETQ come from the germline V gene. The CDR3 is CASSLPADTGELFF. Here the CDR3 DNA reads TGCGCCAGCAGCTTGCCGGCGGACACCGGGGAGCTGTTTTTT.

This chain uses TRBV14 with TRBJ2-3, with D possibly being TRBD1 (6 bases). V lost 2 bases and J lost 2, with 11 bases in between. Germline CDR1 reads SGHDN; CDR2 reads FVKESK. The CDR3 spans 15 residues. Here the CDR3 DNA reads TGTGCCAGCAGCCAAATACAGGGATACACAGATACGCAGTATTTT. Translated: CASSQIQGYTDTQYF.

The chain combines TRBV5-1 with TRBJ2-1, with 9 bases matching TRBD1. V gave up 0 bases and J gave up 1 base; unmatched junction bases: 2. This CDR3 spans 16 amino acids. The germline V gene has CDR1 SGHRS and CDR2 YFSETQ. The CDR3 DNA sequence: TGCGCCAGCAGCTTGGGGACAGGGGTGTCCTACAATGAGCAGTTCTTC. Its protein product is CASSLGTGVSYNEQFF.

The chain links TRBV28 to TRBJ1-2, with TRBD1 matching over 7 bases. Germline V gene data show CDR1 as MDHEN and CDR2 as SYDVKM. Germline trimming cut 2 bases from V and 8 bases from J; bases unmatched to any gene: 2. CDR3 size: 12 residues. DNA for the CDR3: TGTGCCAGCAGTTTACAAGGGGGCGGCTACACCTTC. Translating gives CASSLQGGGYTF.

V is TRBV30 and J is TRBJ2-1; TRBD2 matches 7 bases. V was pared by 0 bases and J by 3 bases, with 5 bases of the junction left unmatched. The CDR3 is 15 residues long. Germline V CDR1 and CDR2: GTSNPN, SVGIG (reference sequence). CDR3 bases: TGTGCCTGGAGTGTACTAGGACTAGTCTACAATGAGCAGTTCTTC. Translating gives CAWSVLGLVYNEQFF.

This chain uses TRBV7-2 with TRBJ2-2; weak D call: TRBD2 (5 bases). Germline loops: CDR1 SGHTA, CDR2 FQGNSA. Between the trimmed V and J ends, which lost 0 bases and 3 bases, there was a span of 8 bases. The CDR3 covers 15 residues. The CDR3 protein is CASSLALADTGELFF. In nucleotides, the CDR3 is TGTGCCAGCAGCTTAGCTCTAGCAGACACCGGGGAGCTGTTTTTT.

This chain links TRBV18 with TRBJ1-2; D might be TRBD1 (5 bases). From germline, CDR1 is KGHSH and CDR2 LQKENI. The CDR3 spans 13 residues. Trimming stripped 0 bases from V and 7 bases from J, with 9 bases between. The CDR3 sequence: CASSPPQGGGYTF. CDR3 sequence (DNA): TGTGCCAGCTCACCACCGCAGGGTGGTGGCTACACCTTC.

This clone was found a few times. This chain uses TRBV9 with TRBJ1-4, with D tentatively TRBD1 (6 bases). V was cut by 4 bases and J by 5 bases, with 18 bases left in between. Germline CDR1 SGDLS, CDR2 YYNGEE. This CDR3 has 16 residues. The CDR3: CASSHPRDTGNEKLFF. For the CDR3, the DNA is TGTGCCAGCAGCCACCCTAGGGACACGGGGAATGAAAAACTGTTTTTT.

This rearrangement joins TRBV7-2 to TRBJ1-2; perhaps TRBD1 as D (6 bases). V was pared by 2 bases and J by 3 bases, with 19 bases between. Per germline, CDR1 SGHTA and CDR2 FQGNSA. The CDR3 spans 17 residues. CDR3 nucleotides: TGTGCCAGCAGCTTATCGGGGGGCGCGGGGAAGTACTATGGCTACACCTTC. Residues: CASSLSGGAGKYYGYTF.

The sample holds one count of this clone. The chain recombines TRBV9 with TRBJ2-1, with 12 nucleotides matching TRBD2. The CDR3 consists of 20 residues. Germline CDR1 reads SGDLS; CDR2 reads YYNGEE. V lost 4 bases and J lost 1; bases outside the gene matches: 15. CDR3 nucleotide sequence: TGTGCCAGCAGCCTCGGACTAGCGGGATACGATCGGGTTTCCTACAATGAGCAGTTCTTC. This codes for CASSLGLAGYDRVSYNEQFF.

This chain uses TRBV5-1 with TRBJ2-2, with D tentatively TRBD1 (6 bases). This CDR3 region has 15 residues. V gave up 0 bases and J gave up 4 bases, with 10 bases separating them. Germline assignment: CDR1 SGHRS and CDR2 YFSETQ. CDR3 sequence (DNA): TGCGCCAGCAGCTTGGATAACAGGGTCACCGGGGAGCTGTTTTTT. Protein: CASSLDNRVTGELFF. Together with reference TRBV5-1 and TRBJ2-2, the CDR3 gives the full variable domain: KAGVTQTPRYLIKTRGQQVTLSCSPISGHRSVSWYQQTPGQGLQFLFEYFSETQRNKGNFPGRFSGRQFSNSRSEMNVSTLELGDSALYLCASSLDNRVTGELFFGEGSRLTVL.

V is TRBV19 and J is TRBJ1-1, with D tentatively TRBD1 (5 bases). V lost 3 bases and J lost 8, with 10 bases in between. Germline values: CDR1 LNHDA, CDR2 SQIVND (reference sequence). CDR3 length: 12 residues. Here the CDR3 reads CASSMGDLEAFF. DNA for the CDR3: TGTGCCAGTAGTATGGGGGACTTAGAAGCTTTCTTT.

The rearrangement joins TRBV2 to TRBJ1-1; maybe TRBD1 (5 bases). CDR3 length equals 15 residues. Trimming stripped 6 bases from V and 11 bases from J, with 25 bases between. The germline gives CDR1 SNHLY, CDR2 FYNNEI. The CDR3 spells CASRVGGTHPREAFF. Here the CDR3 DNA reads TGTGCCAGCAGGGTGGGAGGGACTCACCCTCGCGAGGCTTTCTTT.

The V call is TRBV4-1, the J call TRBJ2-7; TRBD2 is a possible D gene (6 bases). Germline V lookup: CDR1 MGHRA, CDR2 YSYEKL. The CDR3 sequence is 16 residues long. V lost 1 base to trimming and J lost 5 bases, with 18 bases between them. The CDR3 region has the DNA TGCGCCAGCAGCCAAGGTCCCTCAGCGTGGAGGGACGAGCAGTACTTC. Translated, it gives CASSQGPSAWRDEQYF.

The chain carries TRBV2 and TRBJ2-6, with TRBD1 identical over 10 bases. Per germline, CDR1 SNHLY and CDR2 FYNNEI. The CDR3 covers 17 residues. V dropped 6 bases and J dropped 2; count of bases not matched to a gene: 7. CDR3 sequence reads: CASRSGTGVAGANVLTF. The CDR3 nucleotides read TGTGCCAGCAGGTCCGGGACAGGGGTCGCTGGGGCCAACGTCCTGACTTTC.

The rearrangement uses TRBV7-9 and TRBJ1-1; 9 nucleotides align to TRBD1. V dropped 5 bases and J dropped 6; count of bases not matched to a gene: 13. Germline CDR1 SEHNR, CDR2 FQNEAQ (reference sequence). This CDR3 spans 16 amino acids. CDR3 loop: CASSPWSGTGSSEAFF. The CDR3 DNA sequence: TGTGCCAGCAGCCCATGGTCCGGGACAGGGAGCTCTGAAGCTTTCTTT.

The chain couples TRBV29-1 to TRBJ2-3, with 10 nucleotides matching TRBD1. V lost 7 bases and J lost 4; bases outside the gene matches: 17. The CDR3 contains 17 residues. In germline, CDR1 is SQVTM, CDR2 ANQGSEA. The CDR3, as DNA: TGCAGCGCACATATGGTCCCGGGACAGGGGATTCCAGATACGCAGTATTTT. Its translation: CSAHMVPGQGIPDTQYF.

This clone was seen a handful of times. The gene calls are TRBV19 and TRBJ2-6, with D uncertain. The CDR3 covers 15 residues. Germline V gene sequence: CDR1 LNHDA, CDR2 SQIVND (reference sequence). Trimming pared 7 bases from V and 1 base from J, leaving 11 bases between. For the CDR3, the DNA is TGTGCCAGTACCCCGTATGAGTCTGGGGCCAACGTCCTGACTTTC. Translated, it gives CASTPYESGANVLTF.

The DNA for the CDR3 is TGTGCCAGCAGCGACGACAGGGATTTGAACACTGAAGCTTTCTTT. As protein: CASSDDRDLNTEAFF. This chain joins TRBV9 and TRBJ1-1; 7 bases fit TRBD1. The CDR3 runs to 15 residues. Germline trimming cut 3 bases from V and 0 bases from J; bases unmatched to any gene: 5. Germline CDR1 reads SGDLS; CDR2 reads YYNGEE. The variable domain in full, completed from reference TRBV9 and TRBJ1-1, reads DSGVTQTPKHLITATGQRVTLRCSPRSGDLSVYWYQQSLDQGLQFLIQYYNGEERAKGNILERFSAQQFPDLHSELNLSSLELGDSALYFCASSDDRDLNTEAFFGQGTRLTVV.